This is a list of T cell receptor beta chains from one sample in a study of CD8+ T cells in alopecia areata. The protocol was immunoSEQ multiplex PCR, while the TCRdb copy is restricted to in-frame clones and leaves out a portion. The sample has around 120,000 clones, 61% seen once. This material consisted of CD4+ T cells sorted from blood, taken at week 4, from a patient treated with tofacitinib. The source is a human donor with alopecia areata. Both conserved end residues are part of each CDR3. Fields, in order: D gene, clone size, J gene, V gene, CDR3 DNA, CDR3 protein. D genes are given only for firm matches. Some rows mark clone size as missing; the rest say once, few, many or name a class of expanded clone.

NA	NA	TRBJ1-2	TRBV23-1	TGCGCCAGCAGTCAATATGTCAGGGCAACCGGCTACACCTTC	CASSQYVRATGYTF
NA	NA	TRBJ1-1	TRBV7-9	TGTGCCAGCAGCTTGGCAGGGGTTAACACTGAAGCTTTCTTT	CASSLAGVNTEAFF
TRBD2	NA	TRBJ2-3	TRBV29-1	TGCAGCGTTGTCTTGGCGGGGGGCACAGATACGCAGTATTTT	CSVVLAGGTDTQYF
TRBD1	NA	TRBJ2-5	TRBV30	TGTGCCTGGAGTAGAAACTACAGGGGGCAGCGGGAGACCCAGTACTTC	CAWSRNYRGQRETQYF
NA	NA	TRBJ2-2	TRBV5-4	TGTGCCAGCAGCTTGGAGACGAACACCGGGGAGCTGTTTTTT	CASSLETNTGELFF
NA	NA	TRBJ1-5	TRBV30	TGTGCCTGGAGTGTAGGGCCACAACAGCCCCAGCATTTT	CAWSVGPQQPQHF
NA	once	TRBJ1-4	TRBV30	TGTGCCTGGAGTTCTACCGCTAATGAAAAACTGTTTTTT	CAWSSTANEKLFF
NA	few	TRBJ2-6	TRBV15	TGTGCCACCAGCGCTCGACGGGGCGTCCTGACTTTC	CATSARRGVLTF
TRBD1	NA	TRBJ1-2	TRBV6-5	TGTGCCAGCACTCGGACAGGGGGCTATGGCTACACCTTC	CASTRTGGYGYTF
TRBD2	NA	TRBJ2-3	TRBV5-1	TGCGCCAGCAGCTTGGTTTCGGGGACTACTAGCACAGATACGCAGTATTTT	CASSLVSGTTSTDTQYF
NA	NA	TRBJ2-6	TRBV27	TGTGCCAGCAGTTTCGGGACCGGGGCCAACGTCCTGACTTTC	CASSFGTGANVLTF
NA	NA	TRBJ1-2	TRBV5-1	TGCGCCAGCAGCTTGGCAGGAGACAACTCTGGCTACACCTTC	CASSLAGDNSGYTF
NA	NA	TRBJ1-1	TRBV9	TGTGCCAGCAGCGGGGGGGTCCACAACACTGAAGCTTTCTTT	CASSGGVHNTEAFF
NA	NA	TRBJ2-5	TRBV7-2	TGTGCCAGCAGTACCCGCCAAGAGACCCAGTACTTC	CASSTRQETQYF
NA	NA	TRBJ1-1	TRBV30	TGTGCCTGCACAGACTCCCCGGGCCCCTCGGCCAACACTGAAGCTTTCTTT	CACTDSPGPSANTEAFF
NA	NA	TRBJ2-5	TRBV18	TGTGCCAGCTCACCACCAGGGGAAGAGACCCAGTACTTC	CASSPPGEETQYF
NA	NA	TRBJ2-6	TRBV29-1	TGCAGCGGCCGGGTCTCTGGGGCCAACGTCCTGACTTTC	CSGRVSGANVLTF
NA	NA	TRBJ1-1	TRBV6-6	TGTGCCAGCAGTTACAGTACAGGATGGGTATGGAAATTT	CASSYSTGWVWKF
NA	NA	TRBJ1-2	TRBV2	TGTGCCAGCAGTGTAGGAAAGGGTAACTATGGCTACACCTTC	CASSVGKGNYGYTF
NA	NA	TRBJ1-2	TRBV30	TGTGCCTGGAGTACACATCGGGGGGATGGCTACACCTTC	CAWSTHRGDGYTF
NA	NA	TRBJ2-7	TRBV28	TGTGCCAGCAGTTTAGCTCTGTCAGGACCACGCTACGAGCAGTACTTC	CASSLALSGPRYEQYF
TRBD1	NA	TRBJ1-5	TRBV19	TGTGCCAGTAGCATGGGGACAGGGCGCAATCAGCCCCAGCATTTT	CASSMGTGRNQPQHF
NA	few	TRBJ2-5	TRBV6-5	TGTGCCAGCAGTTACTCCGATTATCCTTACTACCAGTACTTC	CASSYSDYPYYQYF
NA	NA	TRBJ2-7	TRBV19	TGTGCCAGTAGTACACCCGGGGGTCTGTCGGAGCAGTACTTC	CASSTPGGLSEQYF
NA	few	TRBJ1-1	TRBV5-1	TGCGCCAGCAGCGGGGCACGGATCAATGGTCGTGAAGCTTTCTTT	CASSGARINGREAFF
NA	NA	TRBJ2-6	TRBV5-1	TGCGCCAGCAGCTTGGGAGGGTTTGGGAACTCTGGGGCCAACGTCCTGACTTTC	CASSLGGFGNSGANVLTF
NA	few	TRBJ1-2	TRBV7-2	TGTGCCAGCAGCTTATTACAGAGTAATAGCTACACCTTC	CASSLLQSNSYTF
NA	NA	TRBJ2-5	TRBV20-1	TGCAGTGCTACTAACGAAGGGACCCAGTACTTC	CSATNEGTQYF
TRBD1	NA	TRBJ2-3	TRBV6-6	TGTGCCACCTCTGCGAGGGGGCTAGGTTCAGATACGCAGTATTTT	CATSARGLGSDTQYF
NA	NA	TRBJ2-6	TRBV7-9	TGTGCCAGCAGCGCAGGGGACTACGTCTCTGGGGCCAACGTCCTGACTTTC	CASSAGDYVSGANVLTF
NA	few	TRBJ2-1	TRBV19	TGTGCCAGTAGTATGACCCGCCCCAACAGGGAGGGTGAGCAGTTCTTC	CASSMTRPNREGEQFF
NA	NA	TRBJ2-1	TRBV7-2	TGTGCCAGCAGCTTACATCACAATGAGCAGTTCTTC	CASSLHHNEQFF
TRBD1	once	TRBJ1-2	TRBV29-1	TGCAGCGTTGGACAGGGGGACTATGGCTACACCTTC	CSVGQGDYGYTF
NA	NA	TRBJ1-5	TRBV2	TGTGCCAGCAGTGAGGGGGCTCCCGGGGCCCAGCATTTT	CASSEGAPGAQHF
NA	NA	TRBJ1-1	TRBV6-5	TGTGCCAGCAGTTACTCAGGGGCCAGGGGAGCTTTCTTT	CASSYSGARGAFF
TRBD1	NA	TRBJ2-7	TRBV30	TGTGCCTGGAGTGTTAACAGGGGCTACGAGCAGTACTTC	CAWSVNRGYEQYF
TRBD1	NA	TRBJ1-2	TRBV29-1	TGCAGCGTTGAAAAGGACAGGGGGAGCTATGGCTACACCTTC	CSVEKDRGSYGYTF
NA	few	TRBJ1-6	TRBV4-1	TGCGCCAGCAGCCAAACCCAGGCTGATAATTCACCCCTCCACTTT	CASSQTQADNSPLHF
NA	NA	TRBJ2-5	TRBV5-1	TGCGCCAGCAGCCCGTATTCTCCTCGGGAGACCCAGTACTTC	CASSPYSPRETQYF
NA	NA	TRBJ1-2	TRBV7-3	TGTGCCAGCAGCCCGCAACAGGGAACCTATGGCTACACCTTC	CASSPQQGTYGYTF
TRBD1	few	TRBJ1-2	TRBV19	TGTGCCAGTAGACTAACGGACAGGGAGTATGGCTACACCTTC	CASRLTDREYGYTF
NA	few	TRBJ1-5	TRBV30	TGTGCCTGGAGTCTAATGGATCATCAGCCCCAGCATTTT	CAWSLMDHQPQHF
TRBD1	NA	TRBJ1-5	TRBV29-1	TGCAGCGTGGGAGACTTGACAGGGGAGCATTTT	CSVGDLTGEHF
NA	once	TRBJ1-2	TRBV27	TGTGCCAGCAGCCCTGCCGGCAGGGGTGGCTACACCTTC	CASSPAGRGGYTF
NA	NA	TRBJ2-7	TRBV5-4	TGTGCCAGCAGTGTAACAGGGAGATACGAGCAGTACTTC	CASSVTGRYEQYF
NA	NA	TRBJ2-3	TRBV29-1	TGCAGCGTTGAAGATCTGAGGAGGGCGGCAGATACGCAGTATTTT	CSVEDLRRAADTQYF
NA	NA	TRBJ2-3	TRBV29-1	TGCAGCGTTGAGGAAGGAGAGGATACGCAGTATTTT	CSVEEGEDTQYF
TRBD1	few	TRBJ1-1	TRBV19	TGTGCCAGTAGTACCGGACAGGGAGGGGATGAAGCTTTCTTT	CASSTGQGGDEAFF
NA	NA	TRBJ1-1	TRBV28	TGTGCCAGCAGTTTTAACGGAGATAAGGGGACTGAAGCTTTCTTT	CASSFNGDKGTEAFF
TRBD1	NA	TRBJ2-5	TRBV29-1	TGCAGCGCAGGGACAGCCCAAGAGACCCAGTACTTC	CSAGTAQETQYF
TRBD1	few	TRBJ2-3	TRBV6-5	TGTGCCAGCAGCCTCGGGACAGGGTCCACAGATACGCAGTATTTT	CASSLGTGSTDTQYF
TRBD2	once	TRBJ2-7	TRBV4-1	TGCGCCAGCAGCCCGAAGCGGGGGGCCTACGAGCAGTACTTC	CASSPKRGAYEQYF
NA	NA	TRBJ2-1	TRBV30	TGTGCCTGGAGTGGCGAAGGGTACAATGAGCAGTTCTTC	CAWSGEGYNEQFF
NA	NA	TRBJ1-2	TRBV7-9	TGTGCCAGCAGCATACCGACAGCCAGGAAAGACTATGGCTACACCTTC	CASSIPTARKDYGYTF
NA	few	TRBJ1-1	TRBV5-6	TGTGCCAGCAGCTTGCCGGGATTCATGAACACTGAAGCTTTCTTT	CASSLPGFMNTEAFF